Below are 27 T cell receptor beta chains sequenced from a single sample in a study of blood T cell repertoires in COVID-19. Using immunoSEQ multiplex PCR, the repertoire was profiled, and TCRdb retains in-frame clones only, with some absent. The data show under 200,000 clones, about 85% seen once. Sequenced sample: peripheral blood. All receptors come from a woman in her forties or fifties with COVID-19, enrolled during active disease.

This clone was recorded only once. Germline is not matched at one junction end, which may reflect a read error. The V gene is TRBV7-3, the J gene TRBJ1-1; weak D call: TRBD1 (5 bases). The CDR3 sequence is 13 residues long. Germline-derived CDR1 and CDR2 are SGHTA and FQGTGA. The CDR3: CASSQTVNSEAFF. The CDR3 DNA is TGTGCCAGCAGCCAGACAGTGAACAGTGAAGCTTTCTTT.

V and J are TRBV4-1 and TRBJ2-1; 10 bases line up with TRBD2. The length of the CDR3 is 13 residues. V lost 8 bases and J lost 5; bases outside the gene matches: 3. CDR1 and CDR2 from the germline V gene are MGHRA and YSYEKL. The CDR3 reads CASLAGENNEQFF. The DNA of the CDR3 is TGCGCCAGCCTAGCGGGGGAGAACAATGAGCAGTTCTTC.

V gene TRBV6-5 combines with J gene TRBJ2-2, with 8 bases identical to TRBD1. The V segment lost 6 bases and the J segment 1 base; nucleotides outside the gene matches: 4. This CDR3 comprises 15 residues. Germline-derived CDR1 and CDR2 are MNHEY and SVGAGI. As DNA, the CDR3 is TGTGCCAGCAGATACGGACAGGGGAACACCGGGGAGCTGTTTTTT. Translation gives CASRYGQGNTGELFF.

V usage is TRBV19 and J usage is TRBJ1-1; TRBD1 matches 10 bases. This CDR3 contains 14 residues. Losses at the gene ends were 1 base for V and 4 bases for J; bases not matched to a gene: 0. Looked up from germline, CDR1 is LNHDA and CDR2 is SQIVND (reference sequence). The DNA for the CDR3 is TGTGCCAGTAGTATAGGGACAGGGGGCACTGAAGCTTTCTTT. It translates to CASSIGTGGTEAFF. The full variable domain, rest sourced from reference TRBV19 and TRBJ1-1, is DGGITQSPKYLFRKEGQNVTLSCEQNLNHDAMYWYRQDPGQGLRLIYYSQIVNDFQKGDIAEGYSVSREKKESFPLTVTSAQKNPTAFYLCASSIGTGGTEAFFGQGTRLTVV.

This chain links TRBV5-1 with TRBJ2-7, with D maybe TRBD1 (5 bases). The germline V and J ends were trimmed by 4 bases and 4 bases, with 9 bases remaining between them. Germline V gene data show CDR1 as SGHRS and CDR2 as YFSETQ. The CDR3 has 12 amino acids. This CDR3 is CASSADSYEQYF. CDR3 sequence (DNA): TGCGCCAGCAGCGCTGACAGTTACGAGCAGTACTTC.

The CDR3 nucleotides read TGTGCCTGGAGGACGGCCCTAGGAAAACTGTTTTTT. Translation gives CAWRTALGKLFF. V gene TRBV30 combines with J gene TRBJ1-4; D gene ambiguous. V was trimmed by 3 bases and J by 10 bases, leaving 12 bases between them. The V gene's germline CDR1 is GTSNPN and CDR2 SVGIG (reference sequence). The length of the CDR3 is 12 residues.

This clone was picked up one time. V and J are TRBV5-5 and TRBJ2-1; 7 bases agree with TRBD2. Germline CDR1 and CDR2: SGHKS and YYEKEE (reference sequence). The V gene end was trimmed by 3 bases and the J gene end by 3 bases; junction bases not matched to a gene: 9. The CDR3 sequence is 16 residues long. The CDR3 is CASSSPGLAVYNEQFF. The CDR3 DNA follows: TGTGCCAGCAGCTCCCCCGGGCTAGCGGTCTACAATGAGCAGTTCTTC.

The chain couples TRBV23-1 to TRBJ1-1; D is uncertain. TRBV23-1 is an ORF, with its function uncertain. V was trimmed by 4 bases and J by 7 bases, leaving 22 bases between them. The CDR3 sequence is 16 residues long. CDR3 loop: CASSRTGWAGGFEAFF. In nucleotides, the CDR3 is TGCGCCAGCAGTCGGACGGGGTGGGCAGGCGGGTTTGAAGCTTTCTTT.

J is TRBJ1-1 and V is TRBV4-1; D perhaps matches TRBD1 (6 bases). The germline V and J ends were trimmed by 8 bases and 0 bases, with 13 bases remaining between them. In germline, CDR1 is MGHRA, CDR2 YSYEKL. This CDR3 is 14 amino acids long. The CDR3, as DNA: TGCGCCAGCGCTCCACAGGGACTGAACACTGAAGCTTTCTTT. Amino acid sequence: CASAPQGLNTEAFF.

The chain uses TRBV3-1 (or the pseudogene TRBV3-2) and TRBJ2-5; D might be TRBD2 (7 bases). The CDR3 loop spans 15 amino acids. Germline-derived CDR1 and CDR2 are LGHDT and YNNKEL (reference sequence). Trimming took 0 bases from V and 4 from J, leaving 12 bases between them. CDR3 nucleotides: TGTGCCAGCAGCCAAGATCTCCGGGGGGCAGAGACCCAGTACTTC. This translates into CASSQDLRGAETQYF.

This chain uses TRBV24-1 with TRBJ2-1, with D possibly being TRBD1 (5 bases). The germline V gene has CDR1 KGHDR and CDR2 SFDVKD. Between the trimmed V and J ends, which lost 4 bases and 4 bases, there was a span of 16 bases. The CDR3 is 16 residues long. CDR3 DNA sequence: TGTGCCACCAGTGACTCAGGGCAGAACAGGTACAATGAGCAGTTCTTC. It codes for CATSDSGQNRYNEQFF.

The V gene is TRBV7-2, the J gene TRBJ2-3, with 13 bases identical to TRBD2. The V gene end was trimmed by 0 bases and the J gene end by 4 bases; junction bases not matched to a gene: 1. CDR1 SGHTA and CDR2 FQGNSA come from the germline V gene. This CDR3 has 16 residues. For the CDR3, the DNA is TGTGCCAGCAGCTTAGCTGGACTAGCGGGGGCAGATACGCAGTATTTT. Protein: CASSLAGLAGADTQYF.

The CDR3 region is CASSTQTGGQETQYF. The CDR3 DNA is TGCGCCAGCAGCACTCAGACAGGGGGGCAAGAGACCCAGTACTTC. This sequence joins TRBV5-1 and TRBJ2-5; 9 bases agree with TRBD1. This CDR3 is built from 15 residues. Germline CDR1 reads SGHRS; CDR2 reads YFSETQ. Losses at the gene ends were 4 bases for V and 2 bases for J; bases not matched to a gene: 6.

CDR3 amino acids: CASSDPGLHNNEQFF. The CDR3 DNA reads as TGTGCCAGCAGCGACCCGGGACTCCACAACAATGAGCAGTTCTTC. This chain uses TRBV9 with TRBJ2-1; maybe TRBD2 (6 bases). Germline CDR1 reads SGDLS; CDR2 reads YYNGEE. V was cut by 3 bases and J by 5 bases, with 15 bases left in between. The CDR3 extends over 15 amino acids.

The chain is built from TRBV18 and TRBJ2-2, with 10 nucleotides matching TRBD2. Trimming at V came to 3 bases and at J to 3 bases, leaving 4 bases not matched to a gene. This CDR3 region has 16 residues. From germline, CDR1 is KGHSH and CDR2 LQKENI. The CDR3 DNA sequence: TGTGCCAGCTCACCGATGACTAGCGGGTACACCGGGGAGCTGTTTTTT. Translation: CASSPMTSGYTGELFF. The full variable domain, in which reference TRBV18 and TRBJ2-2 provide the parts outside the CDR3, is NAGVMQNPRHLVRRRGQEARLRCSPMKGHSHVYWYRQLPEEGLKFMVYLQKENIIDESGMPKERFSAEFPKEGPSILRIQQVVRGDSAAYFCASSPMTSGYTGELFFGEGSRLTVL.

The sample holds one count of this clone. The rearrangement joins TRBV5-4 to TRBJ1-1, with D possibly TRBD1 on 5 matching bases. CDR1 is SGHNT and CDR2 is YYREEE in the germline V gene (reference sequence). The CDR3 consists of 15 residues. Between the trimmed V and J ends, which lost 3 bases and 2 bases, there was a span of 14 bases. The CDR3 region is CASSSSGRFNTEAFF. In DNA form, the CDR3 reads TGTGCCAGCAGCTCCTCAGGGAGGTTCAACACTGAAGCTTTCTTT. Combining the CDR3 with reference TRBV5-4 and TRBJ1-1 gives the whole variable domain ETGVTQSPTHLIKTRGQQVTLRCSSQSGHNTVSWYQQALGQGPQFIFQYYREEENGRGNFPPRFSGLQFPNYSSELNVNALELDDSALYLCASSSSGRFNTEAFFGQGTRLTVV.

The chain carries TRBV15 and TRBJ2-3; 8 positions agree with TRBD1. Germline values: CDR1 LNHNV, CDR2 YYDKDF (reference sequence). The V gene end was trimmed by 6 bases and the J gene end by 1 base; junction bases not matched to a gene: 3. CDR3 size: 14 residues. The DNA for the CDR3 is TGTGCCACCAGTAGGGGACAGGGCACAGATACGCAGTATTTT. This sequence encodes CATSRGQGTDTQYF.

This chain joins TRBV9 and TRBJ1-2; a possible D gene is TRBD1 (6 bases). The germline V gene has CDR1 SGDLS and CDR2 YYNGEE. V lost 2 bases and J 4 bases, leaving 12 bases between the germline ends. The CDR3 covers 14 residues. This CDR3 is CASSVTQGSYGYTF. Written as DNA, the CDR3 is TGTGCCAGCAGCGTCACACAGGGATCCTATGGCTACACCTTC. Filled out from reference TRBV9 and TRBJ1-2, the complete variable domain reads DSGVTQTPKHLITATGQRVTLRCSPRSGDLSVYWYQQSLDQGLQFLIQYYNGEERAKGNILERFSAQQFPDLHSELNLSSLELGDSALYFCASSVTQGSYGYTFGSGTRLTVV.

CDR3 in amino acids: CASSLARSEQYF. CDR3 in DNA: TGTGCCAGCAGTTTAGCGCGATCCGAGCAGTACTTC. The V gene is TRBV12-3 or TRBV12-4, the J gene TRBJ2-7; the D is unclear. The ends were cut back, 0 bases at V and 6 bases at J, with 6 bases in the middle. The CDR3 is 12 amino acids.

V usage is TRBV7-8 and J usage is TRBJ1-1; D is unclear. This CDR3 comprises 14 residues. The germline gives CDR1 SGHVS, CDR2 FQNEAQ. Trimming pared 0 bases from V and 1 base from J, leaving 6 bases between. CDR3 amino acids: CASSLAGENTEAFF. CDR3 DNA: TGTGCCAGCAGCTTAGCCGGGGAGAACACTGAAGCTTTCTTT.

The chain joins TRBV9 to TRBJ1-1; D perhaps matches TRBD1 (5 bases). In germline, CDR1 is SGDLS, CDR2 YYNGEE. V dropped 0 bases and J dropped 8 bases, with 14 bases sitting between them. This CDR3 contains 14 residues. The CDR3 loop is CASSVALGRGEAFF. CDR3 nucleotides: TGTGCCAGCAGCGTAGCACTGGGAAGGGGCGAAGCTTTCTTT.

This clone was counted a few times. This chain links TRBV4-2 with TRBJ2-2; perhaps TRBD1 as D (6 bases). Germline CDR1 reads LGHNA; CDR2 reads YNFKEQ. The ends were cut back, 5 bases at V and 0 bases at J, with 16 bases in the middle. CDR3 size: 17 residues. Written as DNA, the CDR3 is TGTGCCAGCAGCTCCCACGGGACAAAAGCGAACACCGGGGAGCTGTTTTTT. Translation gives CASSSHGTKANTGELFF.

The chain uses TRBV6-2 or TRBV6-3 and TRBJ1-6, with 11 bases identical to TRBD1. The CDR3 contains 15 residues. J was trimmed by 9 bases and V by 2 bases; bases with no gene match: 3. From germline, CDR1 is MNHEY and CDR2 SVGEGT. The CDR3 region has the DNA TGTGCCAGCAGTTACCGGGGACAGGGGGTTTCACCCCTCCACTTT. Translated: CASSYRGQGVSPLHF.

The CDR3 DNA is TGTGCCAGCAGTTTAAGACAGGGGACAACTAATGAAAAACTGTTTTTT. Protein product: CASSLRQGTTNEKLFF. This sequence joins TRBV27 and TRBJ1-4; TRBD1 aligns across 8 bases. The CDR3 length is 16 residues. Germline trimming cut 2 bases from V and 0 bases from J; bases unmatched to any gene: 2. CDR1 is MNHEY and CDR2 is SMNVEV in the germline V gene (reference sequence).

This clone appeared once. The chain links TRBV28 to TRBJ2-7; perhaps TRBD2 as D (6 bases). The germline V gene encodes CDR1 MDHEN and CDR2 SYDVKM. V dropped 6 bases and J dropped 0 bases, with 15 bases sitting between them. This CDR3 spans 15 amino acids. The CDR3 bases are TGTGCCAGCAGCCCCTGGAGTAGCGGCTCCTACGAGCAGTACTTC. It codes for CASSPWSSGSYEQYF.

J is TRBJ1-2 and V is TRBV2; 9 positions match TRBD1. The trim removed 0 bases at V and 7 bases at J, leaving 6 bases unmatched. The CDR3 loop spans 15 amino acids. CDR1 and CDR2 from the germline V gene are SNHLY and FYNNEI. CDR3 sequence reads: CASSEAGTGLPGYTF. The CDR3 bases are TGTGCCAGCAGTGAAGCGGGGACAGGGTTACCTGGCTACACCTTC.

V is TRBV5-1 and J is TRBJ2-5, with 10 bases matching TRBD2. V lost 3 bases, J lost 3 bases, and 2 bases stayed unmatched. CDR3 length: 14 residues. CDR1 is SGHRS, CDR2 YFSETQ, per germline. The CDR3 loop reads CASSSGLAKETQYF. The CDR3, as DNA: TGCGCCAGCAGCTCGGGACTAGCGAAAGAGACCCAGTACTTC.